The clone carrying this T cell receptor beta chain has a count of ten or more. This entry belongs to a study of breast tumors, draining lymph nodes, adjacent tissues. The CDR3 has 19 residues. In germline, CDR1 is SGDLS, CDR2 YYNGEE. The junction had 20 bases not matched to a gene; V was cut back by 3 bases and J by 7 bases. Axillary draining lymph nodes of breast cancer patients supplied the node samples. A single record per CDR3 protein comes from TCRdb applying MiXCR to the multiplex PCR reads. Of about 230,000 distinct CDR3 sequences in the sample, roughly 30% were seen once. Sequencing was performed on axillary lymph node tissue. The chain joins TRBV9 to TRBJ2-1, with 9 bases aligning to TRBD2. This TCR came from a female donor with breast cancer. Some clones in this sample may be carry-over from other donors' samples. CDR3 sequence (DNA): TGTGCCAGCAGCGCCCAAATGACGGACCCTAGCGGGAAGAGAAATGAGCAGTTCTTC. Its translation: CASSAQMTDPSGKRNEQFF.